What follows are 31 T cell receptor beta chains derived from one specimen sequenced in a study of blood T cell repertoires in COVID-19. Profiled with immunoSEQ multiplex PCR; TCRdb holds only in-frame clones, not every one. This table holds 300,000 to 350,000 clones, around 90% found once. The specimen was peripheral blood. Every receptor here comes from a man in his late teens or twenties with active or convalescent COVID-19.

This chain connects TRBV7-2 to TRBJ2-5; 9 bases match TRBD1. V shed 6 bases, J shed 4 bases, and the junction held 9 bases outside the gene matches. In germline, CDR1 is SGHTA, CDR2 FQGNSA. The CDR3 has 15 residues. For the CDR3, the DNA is TGTGCCAGCAGACGAAAGGGACAGGGAGGAGAGACCCAGTACTTC. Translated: CASRRKGQGGETQYF.

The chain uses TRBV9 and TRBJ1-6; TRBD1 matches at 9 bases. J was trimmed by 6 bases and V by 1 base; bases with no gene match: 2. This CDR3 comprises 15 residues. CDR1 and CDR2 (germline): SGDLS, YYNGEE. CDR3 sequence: CASSVSGQGNSPLHF. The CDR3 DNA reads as TGTGCCAGCAGCGTATCGGGACAGGGTAATTCACCCCTCCACTTT. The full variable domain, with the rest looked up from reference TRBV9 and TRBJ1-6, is DSGVTQTPKHLITATGQRVTLRCSPRSGDLSVYWYQQSLDQGLQFLIQYYNGEERAKGNILERFSAQQFPDLHSELNLSSLELGDSALYFCASSVSGQGNSPLHFGNGTRLTVT.

For the CDR3, the DNA is TGTGCCAGCAGTTACTTCCCGGGGGAGGTCTTGCATTTT. It codes for CASSYFPGEVLHF. V and J are TRBV6-5 and TRBJ1-5, with D possibly matching TRBD1 (5 bases). The germline V and J ends were trimmed by 1 base and 15 bases, with 16 bases remaining between them. The CDR3 runs to 13 residues. Per the germline V gene, CDR1 is MNHEY and CDR2 is SVGAGI.

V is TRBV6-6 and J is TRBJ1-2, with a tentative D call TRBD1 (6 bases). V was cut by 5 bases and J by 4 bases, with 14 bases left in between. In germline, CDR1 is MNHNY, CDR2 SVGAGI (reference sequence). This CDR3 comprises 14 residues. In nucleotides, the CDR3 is TGTGCCAGCAGTACAGACAGGCCCCTCTATGGCTACACCTTC. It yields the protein CASSTDRPLYGYTF.

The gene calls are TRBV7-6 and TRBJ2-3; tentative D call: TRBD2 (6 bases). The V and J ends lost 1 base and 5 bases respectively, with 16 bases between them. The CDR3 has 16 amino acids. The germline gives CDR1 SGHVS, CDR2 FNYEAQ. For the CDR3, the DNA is TGTGCCAGCAGCTTAGGATTTACGGCGGGGATAGATACGCAGTATTTT. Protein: CASSLGFTAGIDTQYF. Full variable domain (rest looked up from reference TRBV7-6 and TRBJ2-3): GAGVSQSPRYKVTKRGQDVALRCDPISGHVSLYWYRQALGQGPEFLTYFNYEAQQDKSGLPNDRFSAERPEGSISTLTIQRTEQRDSAMYRCASSLGFTAGIDTQYFGPGTRLTVL.

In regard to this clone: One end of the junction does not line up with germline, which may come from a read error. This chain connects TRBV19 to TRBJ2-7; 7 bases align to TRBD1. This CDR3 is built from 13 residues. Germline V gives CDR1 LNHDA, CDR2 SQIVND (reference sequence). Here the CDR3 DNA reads TGTGCCAGTAGCCTAGGTCCGGGACAGACCCCAAGCTTC. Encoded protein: CASSLGPGQTPSF.

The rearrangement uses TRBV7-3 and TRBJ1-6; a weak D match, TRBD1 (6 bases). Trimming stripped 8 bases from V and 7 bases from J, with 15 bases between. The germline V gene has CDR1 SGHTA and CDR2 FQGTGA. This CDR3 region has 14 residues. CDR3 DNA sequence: TGTGCCAGCCCAATGACAGGTGGGAATTCACCCCTCCACTTT. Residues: CASPMTGGNSPLHF. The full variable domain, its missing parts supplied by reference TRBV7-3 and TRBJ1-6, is GAGVSQTPSNKVTEKGKYVELRCDPISGHTALYWYRQSLGQGPEFLIYFQGTGAADDSGLPNDRFFAVRPEGSVSTLKIQRTERGDSAVYLCASPMTGGNSPLHFGNGTRLTVT.

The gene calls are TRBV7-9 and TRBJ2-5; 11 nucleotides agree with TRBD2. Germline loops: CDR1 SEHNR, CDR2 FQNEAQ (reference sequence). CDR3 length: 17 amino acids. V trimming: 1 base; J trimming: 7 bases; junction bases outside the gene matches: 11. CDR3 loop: CASSLGLAGGTPMTQYF. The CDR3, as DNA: TGTGCCAGCAGCTTAGGTCTAGCGGGGGGTACTCCGATGACCCAGTACTTC. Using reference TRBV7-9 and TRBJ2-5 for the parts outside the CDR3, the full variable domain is DTGVSQNPRHKITKRGQNVTFRCDPISEHNRLYWYRQTLGQGPEFLTYFQNEAQLEKSRLLSDRFSAERPKGSFSTLEIQRTEQGDSAMYLCASSLGLAGGTPMTQYFGPGTRLLVL.

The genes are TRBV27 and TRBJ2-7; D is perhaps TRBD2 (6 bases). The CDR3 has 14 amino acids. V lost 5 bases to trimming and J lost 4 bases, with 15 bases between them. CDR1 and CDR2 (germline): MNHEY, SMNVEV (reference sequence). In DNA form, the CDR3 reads TGTGCCAGCAGTCCCCCGGGGGTGGGGTACGAGCAGTACTTC. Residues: CASSPPGVGYEQYF.

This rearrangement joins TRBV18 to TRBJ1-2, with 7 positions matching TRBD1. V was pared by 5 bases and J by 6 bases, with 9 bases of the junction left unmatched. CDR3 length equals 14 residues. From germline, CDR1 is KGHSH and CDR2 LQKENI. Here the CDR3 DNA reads TGTGCCAGCTCAAGGGGCCAGGGGGAGAATGGCTACACCTTC. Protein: CASSRGQGENGYTF.

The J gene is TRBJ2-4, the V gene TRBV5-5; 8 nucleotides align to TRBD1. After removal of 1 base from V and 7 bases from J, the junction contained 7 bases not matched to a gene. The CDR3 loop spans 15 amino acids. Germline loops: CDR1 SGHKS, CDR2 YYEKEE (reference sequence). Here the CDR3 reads CASSLLGTGPNIQYF. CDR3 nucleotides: TGTGCCAGCAGCTTGTTGGGGACAGGACCCAACATTCAGTACTTC.

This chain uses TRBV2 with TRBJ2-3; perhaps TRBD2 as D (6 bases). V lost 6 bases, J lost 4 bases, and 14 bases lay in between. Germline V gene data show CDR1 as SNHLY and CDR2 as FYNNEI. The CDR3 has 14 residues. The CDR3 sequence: CASRLLAGPDTQYF. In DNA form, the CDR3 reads TGTGCCAGCAGGTTACTAGCCGGCCCAGATACGCAGTATTTT.

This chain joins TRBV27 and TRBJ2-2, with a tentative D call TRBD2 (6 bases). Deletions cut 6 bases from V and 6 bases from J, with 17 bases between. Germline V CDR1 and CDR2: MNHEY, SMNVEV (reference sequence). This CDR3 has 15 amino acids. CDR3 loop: CASSRGLAAAGELFF. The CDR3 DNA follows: TGTGCCAGCAGCCGGGGCTTAGCGGCGGCCGGGGAGCTGTTTTTT.

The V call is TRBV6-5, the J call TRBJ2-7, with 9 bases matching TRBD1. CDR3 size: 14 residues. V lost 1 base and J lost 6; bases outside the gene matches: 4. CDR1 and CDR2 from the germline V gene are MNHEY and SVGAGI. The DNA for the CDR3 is TGTGCCAGCAGTTACTGGGGACAGGGTCTCGAGCAGTACTTC. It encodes CASSYWGQGLEQYF.

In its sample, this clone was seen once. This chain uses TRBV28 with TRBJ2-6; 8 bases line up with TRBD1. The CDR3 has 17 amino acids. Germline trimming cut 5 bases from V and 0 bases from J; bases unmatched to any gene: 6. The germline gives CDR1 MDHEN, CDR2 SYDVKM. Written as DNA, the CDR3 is TGTGCCAGCAGTGGCTGGACAGGGCCCTCTGGGGCCAACGTCCTGACTTTC. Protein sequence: CASSGWTGPSGANVLTF.

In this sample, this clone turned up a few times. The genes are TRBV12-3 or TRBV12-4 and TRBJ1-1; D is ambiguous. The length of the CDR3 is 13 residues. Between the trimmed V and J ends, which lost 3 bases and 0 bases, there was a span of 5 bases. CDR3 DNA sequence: TGTGCCAGCAGTTTCGGGATGAACACTGAAGCTTTCTTT. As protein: CASSFGMNTEAFF.

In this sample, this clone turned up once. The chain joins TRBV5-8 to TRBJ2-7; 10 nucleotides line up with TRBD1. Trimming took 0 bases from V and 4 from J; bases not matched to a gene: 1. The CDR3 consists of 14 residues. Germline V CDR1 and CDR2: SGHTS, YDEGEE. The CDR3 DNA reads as TGTGCCAGCAGCTTGGGACAGGGGGCTTACGAGCAGTACTTC. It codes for CASSLGQGAYEQYF.

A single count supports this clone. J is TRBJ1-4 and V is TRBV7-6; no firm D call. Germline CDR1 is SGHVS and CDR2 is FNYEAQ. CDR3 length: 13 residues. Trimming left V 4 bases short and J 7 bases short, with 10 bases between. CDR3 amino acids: CASSSREPEKLFF. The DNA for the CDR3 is TGTGCCAGCAGCTCTCGGGAGCCTGAAAAACTGTTTTTT.

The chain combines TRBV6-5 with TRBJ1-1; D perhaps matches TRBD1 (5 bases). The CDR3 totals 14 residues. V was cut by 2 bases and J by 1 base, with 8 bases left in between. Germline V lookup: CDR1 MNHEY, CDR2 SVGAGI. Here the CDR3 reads CASSYGTPNTEAFF. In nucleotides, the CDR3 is TGTGCCAGCAGTTACGGGACTCCGAACACTGAAGCTTTCTTT.

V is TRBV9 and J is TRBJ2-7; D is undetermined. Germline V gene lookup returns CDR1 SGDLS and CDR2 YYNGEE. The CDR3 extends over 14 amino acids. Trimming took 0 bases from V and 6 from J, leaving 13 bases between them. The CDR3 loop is CASSVAKASGEQYF. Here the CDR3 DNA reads TGTGCCAGCAGCGTAGCTAAGGCTTCGGGCGAGCAGTACTTC.

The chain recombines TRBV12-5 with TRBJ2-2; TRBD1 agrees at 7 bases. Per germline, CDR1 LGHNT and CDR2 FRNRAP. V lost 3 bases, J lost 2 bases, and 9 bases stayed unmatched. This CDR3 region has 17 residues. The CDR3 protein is CASGFLPDRANTGELFF. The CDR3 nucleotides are TGTGCTAGTGGTTTCTTACCCGACAGGGCCAACACCGGGGAGCTGTTTTTT.

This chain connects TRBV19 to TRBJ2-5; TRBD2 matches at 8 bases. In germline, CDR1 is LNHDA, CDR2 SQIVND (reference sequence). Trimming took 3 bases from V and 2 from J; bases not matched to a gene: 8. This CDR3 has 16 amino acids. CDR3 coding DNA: TGTGCCAGTAGTATTCGGCGGGGGGCTCGGCAAGAGACCCAGTACTTC. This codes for CASSIRRGARQETQYF.

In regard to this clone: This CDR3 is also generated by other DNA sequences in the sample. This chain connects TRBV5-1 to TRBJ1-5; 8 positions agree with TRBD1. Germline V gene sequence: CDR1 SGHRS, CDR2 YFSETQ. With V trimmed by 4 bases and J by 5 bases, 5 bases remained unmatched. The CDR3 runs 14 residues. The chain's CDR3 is CASSLGQGDQPQHF. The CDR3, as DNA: TGCGCCAGCAGCCTCGGACAGGGTGATCAGCCCCAGCATTTT.

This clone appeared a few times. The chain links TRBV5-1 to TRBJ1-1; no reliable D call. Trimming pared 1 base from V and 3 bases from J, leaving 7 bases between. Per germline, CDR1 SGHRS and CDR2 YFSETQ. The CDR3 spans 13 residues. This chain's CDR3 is CASSLNGDTEAFF. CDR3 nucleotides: TGCGCCAGCAGCTTGAACGGGGACACTGAAGCTTTCTTT.

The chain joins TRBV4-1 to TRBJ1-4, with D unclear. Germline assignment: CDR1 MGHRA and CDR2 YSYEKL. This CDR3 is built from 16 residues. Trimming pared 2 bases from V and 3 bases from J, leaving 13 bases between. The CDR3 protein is CASSQQWGEPNEKLFF. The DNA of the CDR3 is TGCGCCAGCAGCCAACAGTGGGGAGAGCCTAATGAAAAACTGTTTTTT.

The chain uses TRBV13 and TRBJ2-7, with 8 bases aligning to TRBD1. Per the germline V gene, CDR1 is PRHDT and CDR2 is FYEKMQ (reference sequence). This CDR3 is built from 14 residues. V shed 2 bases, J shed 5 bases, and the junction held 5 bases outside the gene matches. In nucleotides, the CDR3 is TGTGCCAGCAGCTTATTACAGGGGGACCACGAGCAGTACTTC. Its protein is CASSLLQGDHEQYF.

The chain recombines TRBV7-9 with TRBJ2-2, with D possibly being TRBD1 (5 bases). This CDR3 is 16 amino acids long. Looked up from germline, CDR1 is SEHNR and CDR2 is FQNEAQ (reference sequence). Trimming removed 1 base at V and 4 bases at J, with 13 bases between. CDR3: CASSLEGIVSTGELFF. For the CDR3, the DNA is TGTGCCAGCAGCTTAGAGGGGATTGTCTCCACCGGGGAGCTGTTTTTT.

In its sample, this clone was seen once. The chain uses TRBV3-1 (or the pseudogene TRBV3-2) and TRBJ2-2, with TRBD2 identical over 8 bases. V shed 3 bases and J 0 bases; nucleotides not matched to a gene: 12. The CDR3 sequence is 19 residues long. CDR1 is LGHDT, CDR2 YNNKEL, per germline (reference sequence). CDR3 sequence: CASSQRVFPGLANTGELFF. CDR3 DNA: TGTGCCAGCAGCCAGAGGGTGTTTCCGGGACTAGCGAACACCGGGGAGCTGTTTTTT.

CDR3 in amino acids: CASSLFRAGGNNEQFF. The CDR3 DNA follows: TGTGCCAGCAGTTTATTTAGAGCGGGAGGGAACAATGAGCAGTTCTTC. The genes are TRBV28 and TRBJ2-1; TRBD2 matches at 10 bases. CDR1 is MDHEN and CDR2 is SYDVKM in the germline V gene. This CDR3 region has 16 residues. Trimming at V came to 1 base and at J to 5 bases, leaving 5 bases not matched to a gene.

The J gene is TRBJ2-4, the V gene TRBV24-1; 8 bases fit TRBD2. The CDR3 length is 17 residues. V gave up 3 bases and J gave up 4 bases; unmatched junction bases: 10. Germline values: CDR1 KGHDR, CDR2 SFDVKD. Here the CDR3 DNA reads TGTGCCACCAGTGATACTTCGGGAGGGTTTGGTAAAAACATTCAGTACTTC. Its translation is CATSDTSGGFGKNIQYF.

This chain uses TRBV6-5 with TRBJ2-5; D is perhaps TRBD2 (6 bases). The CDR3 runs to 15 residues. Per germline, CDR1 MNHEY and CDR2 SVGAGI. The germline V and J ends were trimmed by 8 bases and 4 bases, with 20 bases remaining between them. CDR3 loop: CASGISFGSRETQYF. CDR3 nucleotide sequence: TGTGCCAGCGGCATTTCATTCGGGAGCAGAGAGACCCAGTACTTC.